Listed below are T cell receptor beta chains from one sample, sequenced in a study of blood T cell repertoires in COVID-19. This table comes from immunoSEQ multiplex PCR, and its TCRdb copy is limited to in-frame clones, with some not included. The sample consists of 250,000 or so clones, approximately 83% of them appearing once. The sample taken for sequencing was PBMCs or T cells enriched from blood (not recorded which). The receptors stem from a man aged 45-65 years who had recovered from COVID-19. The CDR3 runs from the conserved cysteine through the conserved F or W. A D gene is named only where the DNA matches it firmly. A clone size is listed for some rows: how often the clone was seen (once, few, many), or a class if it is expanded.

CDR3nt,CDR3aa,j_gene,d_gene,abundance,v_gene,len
TGTGCCAGTAGTGGGGAGGCAGGGCGGCTTCAGCCCCAGCATTTT,CASSGEAGRLQPQHF,TRBJ1-5,.,.,TRBV19,15
TGTGCCAGCAGACCGGGACTTCTACCCTACGAGCAGTACTTC,CASRPGLLPYEQYF,TRBJ2-7,.,.,TRBV28,14
TGCAGTGCTAGTAGGGCCCAAGGGGCTTGGGTTAACCAGCCCCAGCATTTT,CSASRAQGAWVNQPQHF,TRBJ1-5,.,.,TRBV20-1,17
TGTGCCCTTAACCTACAGGGAACGGCGGACTTAAATGAAAAACTGTTTTTT,CALNLQGTADLNEKLFF,TRBJ1-4,.,.,TRBV2,17
TGTGCCAGCAGCTTAATTCCCGAGACAGGGACTAACTATGGCTACACCTTC,CASSLIPETGTNYGYTF,TRBJ1-2,TRBD1,.,TRBV7-6,17
TGTGCCAGCTCACCACCGACTATGGGAGAATACGAGCAGTACTTC,CASSPPTMGEYEQYF,TRBJ2-7,.,few,TRBV18,15
TGCGCCAGCAGTGAAGGGGGTTTCTCCTACGAGCAGTACTTC,CASSEGGFSYEQYF,TRBJ2-7,.,.,TRBV10-2,14
TGTGCCAGCCTCGGAGCTAGTAGCAATCAGCCCCAGCATTTT,CASLGASSNQPQHF,TRBJ1-5,.,.,TRBV6-5,14
TGTGCCACCAGCAGGGAACGACAGAGCTCCTATAATTCACCCCTCCACTTT,CATSRERQSSYNSPLHF,TRBJ1-6,.,.,TRBV15,17
TGTGCCAGCAGCCGCCGGGACAATGAGCAGTTCTTC,CASSRRDNEQFF,TRBJ2-1,.,.,TRBV4-2,12
TGTGCCAGCTCACGTGGGACGGGGGGAGGTTCCTACGAGCAGTACTTC,CASSRGTGGGSYEQYF,TRBJ2-7,TRBD2,.,TRBV18,16
TGTGCCAGCAGCAACTTATACTCTGGAAACACCATATATTTT,CASSNLYSGNTIYF,TRBJ1-3,.,.,TRBV9,14
TGTGCCAGCTCACCAGAGACCGGGGAGCTGTTTTTT,CASSPETGELFF,TRBJ2-2,.,.,TRBV18,12
TGTGCCAGCAGCTCGAAGCGGGGGGGCGCCACAGATACGCAGTATTTT,CASSSKRGGATDTQYF,TRBJ2-3,TRBD2,once,TRBV5-4,16
TGTGCCAGCTCACTCGGGAGGTTCAGCAATCAGCCCCAGCATTTT,CASSLGRFSNQPQHF,TRBJ1-5,.,.,TRBV18,15
TGTGCCTGGGGGGGACAGTTTAATTCACCCCTCCACTTT,CAWGGQFNSPLHF,TRBJ1-6,TRBD1,.,TRBV30,13
TGTGCCACAGGGCCACAGGGGGACACCGGGGAGCTGTTTTTT,CATGPQGDTGELFF,TRBJ2-2,TRBD1,.,TRBV24-1,14
TGTGCCAGCAGTGAGACCTTCAGGGACTATGGCTACACCTTC,CASSETFRDYGYTF,TRBJ1-2,.,.,TRBV6-1,14
TGTGCCAGCAGCTCCCCGCTGGGTAGCGGGGGGAGGGAAAACATTCAGTACTTC,CASSSPLGSGGRENIQYF,TRBJ2-4,TRBD2,many,TRBV11-2,18
TGTGCCAGCAGCAGCTCGCAGGGTGCCTACGAGCAGTACTTC,CASSSSQGAYEQYF,TRBJ2-7,.,.,TRBV7-6,14
TGTGCCAGCAGCCCTCCCGACCTAGCGGGAGTAGCTGAGCAGTACTTC,CASSPPDLAGVAEQYF,TRBJ2-7,TRBD2,.,TRBV28,16
TGTGCCAGCAGCGTTATCGGGGAGCCCCGGGGGACGCAGTATTTT,CASSVIGEPRGTQYF,TRBJ2-3,.,once,TRBV9,15
TGTGCCAGCAGCTTACAGGTAGTCGAGACCCAGTACTTC,CASSLQVVETQYF,TRBJ2-5,.,once,TRBV11-2,13
TGTGCCAGCACCTTGACCCCCGGGACAGCAAGGATCTTC,CASTLTPGTARIF,TRBJ2-1,TRBD1,.,TRBV5-4,13
TGCGCCAGCAGCTGGACGACAGGGCCAAACATTCAGTACTTC,CASSWTTGPNIQYF,TRBJ2-4,TRBD1,.,TRBV5-1,14
TGTGCCAGCAGTCCGGCGGGGGGCACCGGGGAGCTGTTTTTT,CASSPAGGTGELFF,TRBJ2-2,TRBD2,.,TRBV6-5,14
TGTGCCAGCAGCGCCCACAGGGCCTCCAATTTGAACACTGAAGCTTTCTTT,CASSAHRASNLNTEAFF,TRBJ1-1,.,.,TRBV9,17
TGTGCCAGCACCCCCCAGCGGGAGGCAGGGACGGCCAAAAACATTCAGTACTTC,CASTPQREAGTAKNIQYF,TRBJ2-4,TRBD2,.,TRBV6-9,18
TGTGCCAGTAGTATGGGTACGGGGGGGGGCGGCGATACGCAGTATTTT,CASSMGTGGGGDTQYF,TRBJ2-3,TRBD2,.,TRBV19,16
TGTGCCTGGACTCAACAGGGGACTAACTATGGCTACACCTTC,CAWTQQGTNYGYTF,TRBJ1-2,TRBD1,.,TRBV30,14
TGTGCCAGTAGTCGCTCCCCCGGTCGAGCAACTAATGAAAAACTGTTTTTT,CASSRSPGRATNEKLFF,TRBJ1-4,.,.,TRBV19,17
TGTGCCAGCTCACGGGGACTAGCGGGAGCCGCCGGGGAGCTGTTTTTT,CASSRGLAGAAGELFF,TRBJ2-2,TRBD2,.,TRBV18,16
TGTGCCAGCAGCTTAGACGGGGGTGGTCATCAGCCCCAGCATTTT,CASSLDGGGHQPQHF,TRBJ1-5,.,.,TRBV7-9,15
TGTGCCAGCGCTCCTTCGGGACTAGCAGCCTACAATGAGCAGTTCTTC,CASAPSGLAAYNEQFF,TRBJ2-1,TRBD2,.,TRBV3-1/TRBV3-2,16
TGTGCCAGCAGCGCCCAATCCACCGGGGAGCTGTTTTTT,CASSAQSTGELFF,TRBJ2-2,.,.,TRBV9,13
TGTGCCAGCAGTTACCAGGGCTCCTACGAGCAGTACTTC,CASSYQGSYEQYF,TRBJ2-7,.,.,TRBV7-2,13